This T cell receptor (beta chain) is from a study of cytomegalovirus exposure and HLA in healthy donors. Study summary: Of about 400 genotyped donors, around 76% clustered with self-reported Caucasian donors. Study-level findings and limits: The only immune exposure information that was available was CMV serostatus. By a later analysis, the bulk of CMV-associated TCR beta chains appeared HLA-restricted.

Germline values: CDR1 SGDLS, CDR2 YYNGEE. V gave up 0 bases and J gave up 0 bases; unmatched junction bases: 5. The CDR3 runs 17 residues. This clone was counted a single time. No antigen is known for it. PCR used 60 Vbeta primers and 13 Jbeta primers. Using immunoSEQ multiplex PCR, the repertoire was profiled, and TCRdb retains in-frame clones only, with some absent. The sample consists of about 110,000 clones, around 73% of them appearing once. Each donor was healthy, and each was a bone marrow donor. V and J are TRBV9 and TRBJ2-7; 11 bases line up with TRBD1. The TCR was taken from a man aged 30 to 45 in good health and CMV-seronegative. Specimen: PBMCs. The CDR3 coding sequence is TGTGCCAGCAGCGTAGGGGACAGGGGGTTTTCCTCCTACGAGCAGTACTTC. Its translation is CASSVGDRGFSSYEQYF.